Many counts were recorded for the clone carrying this TCR beta chain. Antigen: not known. The authors deemed Graves' hyperthyroidism stable absent ophthalmopathy progression within 18 months. Germline assignment: CDR1 LGHDT and CDR2 YNNKEL (reference sequence). The CDR3 is made up of 17 amino acids. The V segment lost 4 bases and the J segment 5 bases; nucleotides outside the gene matches: 9. The data stem from a study of T cells in Graves' hyperthyroidism and ophthalmopathy. The study, taken as a whole, reports: Ophthalmopathy and stable hyperthyroidism were separated by a 13 V-J model.

Amplified regions were TCR beta CDR3 sequences from RNA transcripts. In the first-round RT-PCR of the TCR CDR3, the HTBI primer set was used. MiXCR, applied by TCRdb to the multiplex PCR reads, yields one record per CDR3 protein. Seen here are roughly 420,000 distinct CDR3 sequences, around a sixth observed once, and the top ten hold around 7.3%. This receptor was identified in a woman aged 18-29 years with Graves' hyperthyroidism. The rearrangement uses TRBV3-1 and TRBJ2-3; 13 positions match TRBD2. Sequences were obtained from blood. CDR3 sequence (DNA): TGTGCCAGCAGCCTCCGGACTAGCGGGAGCGGTGGAGATACGCAGTATTTT. This sequence encodes CASSLRTSGSGGDTQYF.